This T cell receptor beta chain appears in the sequencing data of a study of CD8 T cells in ankylosing spondylitis. Whole-study results and caveats: Disease-linked clones bore a CD8+ phenotype, appearing relatively rarely in peripheral blood. Within ankylosing spondylitis blood, a TCR beta motif made up of seven to nine highly homologous variants appeared to be characteristic. It was reported that disease-linked clones were significantly enriched in matched ankylosing spondylitis synovial fluid.

TCRdb analysed the 5' RACE reads with MiXCR anew, one entry per CDR3 protein. The profile shows more than 600,000 distinct CDR3 sequences, 15% to 20% of them singletons. This clonotype was observed a single time. Its antigen is undetermined. One end of the junction does not line up with germline, which may come from a read error. The CDR3 has 11 residues. CDR1 and CDR2 from the germline V gene are SQVTM and ANQGSEA. Sequencing was carried out using blood, either unsorted or a sorted T cell fraction (not recorded which). This clonotype originated in a male donor with ankylosing spondylitis. The chain employs TRBV29-1 and TRBJ1-2; tentative D call: TRBD1 (5 bases). CDR3 nucleotides: TGCAGCGTTGCAGGGACCTATGGCCACACCTTC. Protein: CSVAGTYGHTF.